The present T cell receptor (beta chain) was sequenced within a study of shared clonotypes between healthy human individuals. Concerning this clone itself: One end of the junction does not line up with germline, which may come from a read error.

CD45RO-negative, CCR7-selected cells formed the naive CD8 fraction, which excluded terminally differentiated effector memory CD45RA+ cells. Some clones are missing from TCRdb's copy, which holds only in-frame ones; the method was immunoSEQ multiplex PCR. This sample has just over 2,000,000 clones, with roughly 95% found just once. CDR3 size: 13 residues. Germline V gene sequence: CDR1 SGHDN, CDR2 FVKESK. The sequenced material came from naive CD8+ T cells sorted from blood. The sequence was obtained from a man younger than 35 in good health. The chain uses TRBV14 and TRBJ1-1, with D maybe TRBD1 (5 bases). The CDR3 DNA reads TGTGCCAGCAGCCTAGGGGTCGGGACTGAAACTTTCTTT. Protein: CASSLGVGTETFF.